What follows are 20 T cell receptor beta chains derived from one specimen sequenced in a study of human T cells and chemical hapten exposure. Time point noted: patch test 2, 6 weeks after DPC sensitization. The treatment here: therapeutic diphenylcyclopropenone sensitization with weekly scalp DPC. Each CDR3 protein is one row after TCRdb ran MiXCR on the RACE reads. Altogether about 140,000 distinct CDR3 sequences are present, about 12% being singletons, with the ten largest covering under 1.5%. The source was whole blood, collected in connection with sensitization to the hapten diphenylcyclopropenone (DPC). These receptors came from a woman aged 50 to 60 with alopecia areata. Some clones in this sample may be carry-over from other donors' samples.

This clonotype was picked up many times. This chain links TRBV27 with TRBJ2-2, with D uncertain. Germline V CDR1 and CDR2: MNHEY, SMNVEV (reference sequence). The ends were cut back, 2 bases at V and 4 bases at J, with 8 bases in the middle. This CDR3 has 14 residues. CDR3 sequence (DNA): TGTGCCAGCAGTTTACGAGTGCCCACCGGGGAGCTGTTTTTT. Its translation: CASSLRVPTGELFF.

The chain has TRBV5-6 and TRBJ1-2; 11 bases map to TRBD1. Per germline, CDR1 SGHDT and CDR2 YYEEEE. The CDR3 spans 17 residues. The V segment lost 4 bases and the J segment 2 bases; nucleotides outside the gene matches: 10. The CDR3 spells CASSPDRGRTPNYGYTF. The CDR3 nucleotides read TGTGCCAGCAGCCCGGACAGGGGGCGGACACCCAACTATGGCTACACCTTC. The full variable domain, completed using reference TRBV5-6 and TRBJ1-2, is DAGVTQSPTHLIKTRGQQVTLRCSPKSGHDTVSWYQQALGQGPQFIFQYYEEEERQRGNFPDRFSGHQFPNYSSELNVNALLLGDSALYLCASSPDRGRTPNYGYTFGSGTRLTVV.

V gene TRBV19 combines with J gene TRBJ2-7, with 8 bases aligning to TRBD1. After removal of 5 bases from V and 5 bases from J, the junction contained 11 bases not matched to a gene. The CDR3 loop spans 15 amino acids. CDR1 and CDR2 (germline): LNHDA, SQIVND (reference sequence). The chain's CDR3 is CASSPQTGARNEQYF. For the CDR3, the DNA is TGTGCCAGTAGTCCCCAGACAGGGGCCCGGAACGAGCAGTACTTC.

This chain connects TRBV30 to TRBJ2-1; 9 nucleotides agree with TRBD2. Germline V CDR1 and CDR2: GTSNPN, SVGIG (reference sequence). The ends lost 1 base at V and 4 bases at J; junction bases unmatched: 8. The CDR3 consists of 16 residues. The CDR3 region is CAWSAAGGRRYNEQFF. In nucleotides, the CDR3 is TGTGCCTGGAGTGCGGCGGGAGGGCGACGGTACAATGAGCAGTTCTTC.

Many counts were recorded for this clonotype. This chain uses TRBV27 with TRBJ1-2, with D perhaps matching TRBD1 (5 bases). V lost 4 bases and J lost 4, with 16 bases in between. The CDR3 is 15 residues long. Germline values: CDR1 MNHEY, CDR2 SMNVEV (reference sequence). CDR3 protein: CASSSAGERGYGYTF. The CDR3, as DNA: TGTGCCAGCAGTTCTGCGGGGGAGAGGGGCTATGGCTACACCTTC.

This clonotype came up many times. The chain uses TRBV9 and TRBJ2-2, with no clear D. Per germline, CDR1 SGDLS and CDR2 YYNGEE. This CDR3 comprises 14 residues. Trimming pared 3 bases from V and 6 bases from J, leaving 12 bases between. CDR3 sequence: CASSGVQTAGELFF. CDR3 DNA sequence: TGTGCCAGCAGCGGGGTGCAGACCGCCGGGGAGCTGTTTTTT. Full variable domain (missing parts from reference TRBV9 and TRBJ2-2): DSGVTQTPKHLITATGQRVTLRCSPRSGDLSVYWYQQSLDQGLQFLIQYYNGEERAKGNILERFSAQQFPDLHSELNLSSLELGDSALYFCASSGVQTAGELFFGEGSRLTVL.

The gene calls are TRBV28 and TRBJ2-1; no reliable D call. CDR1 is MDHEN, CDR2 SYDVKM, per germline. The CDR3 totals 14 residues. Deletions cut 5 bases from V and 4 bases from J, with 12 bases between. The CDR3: CASSGISNYNEQFF. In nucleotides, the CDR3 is TGTGCCAGCAGTGGGATCTCCAATTACAATGAGCAGTTCTTC.

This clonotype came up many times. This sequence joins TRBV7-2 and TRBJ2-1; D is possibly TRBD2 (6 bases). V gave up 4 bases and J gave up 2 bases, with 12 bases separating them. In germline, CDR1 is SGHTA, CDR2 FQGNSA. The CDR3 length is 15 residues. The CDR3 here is CASSSRTTTYNEQFF. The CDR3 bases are TGTGCCAGCAGCTCTAGGACTACCACCTACAATGAGCAGTTCTTC.

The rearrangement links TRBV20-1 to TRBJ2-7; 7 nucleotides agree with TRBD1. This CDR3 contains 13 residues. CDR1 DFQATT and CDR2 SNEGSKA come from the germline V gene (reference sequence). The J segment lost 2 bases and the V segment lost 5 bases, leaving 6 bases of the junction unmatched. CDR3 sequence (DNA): TGCAGTGCTCTGACAGGGAACGCCTACGAGCAGTACTTC. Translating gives CSALTGNAYEQYF.

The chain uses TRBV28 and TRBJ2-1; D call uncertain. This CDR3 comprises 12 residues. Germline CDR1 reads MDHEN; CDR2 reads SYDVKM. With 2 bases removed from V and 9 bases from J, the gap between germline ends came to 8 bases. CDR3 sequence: CASSLGLGEQFF. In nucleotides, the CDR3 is TGTGCCAGCAGTTTAGGGCTAGGTGAGCAGTTCTTC.

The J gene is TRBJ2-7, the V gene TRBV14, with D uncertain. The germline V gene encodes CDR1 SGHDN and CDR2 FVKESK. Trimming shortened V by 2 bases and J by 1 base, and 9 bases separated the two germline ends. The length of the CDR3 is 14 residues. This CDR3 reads CASSQQDGSYEQYF. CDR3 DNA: TGTGCCAGCAGCCAACAGGACGGTTCCTACGAGCAGTACTTC.

CDR3 protein: CSVETGLSTDTQYF. In DNA form, the CDR3 reads TGCAGCGTTGAGACAGGCCTAAGCACAGATACGCAGTATTTT. The chain employs TRBV29-1 and TRBJ2-3; tentatively, D is TRBD1 (6 bases). The V end lost 3 bases, the J end lost 0 bases, and 10 bases lay between the germline ends. The CDR3 has 14 amino acids. In germline, CDR1 is SQVTM, CDR2 ANQGSEA.

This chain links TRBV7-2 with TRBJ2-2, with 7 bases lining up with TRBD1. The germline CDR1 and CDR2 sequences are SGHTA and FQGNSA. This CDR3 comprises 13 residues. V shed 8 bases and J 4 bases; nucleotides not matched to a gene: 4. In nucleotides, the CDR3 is TGTGCCAGCGCCGGACAGGTCACCGGGGAGCTGTTTTTT. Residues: CASAGQVTGELFF.

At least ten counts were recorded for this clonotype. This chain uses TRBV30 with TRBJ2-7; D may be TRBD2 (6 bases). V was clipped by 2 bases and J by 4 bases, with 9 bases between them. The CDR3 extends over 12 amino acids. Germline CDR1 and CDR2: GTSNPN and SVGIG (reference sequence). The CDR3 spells CAWSPRGYEQYF. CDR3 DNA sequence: TGTGCCTGGAGTCCCCGGGGGTACGAGCAGTACTTC.

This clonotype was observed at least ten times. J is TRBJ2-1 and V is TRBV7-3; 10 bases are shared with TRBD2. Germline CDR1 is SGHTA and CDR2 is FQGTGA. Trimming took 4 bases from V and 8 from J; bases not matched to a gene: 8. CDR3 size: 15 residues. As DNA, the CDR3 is TGTGCCAGCAGCTCTCAAGCGGGAGGGCATTATGAGCAGTTCTTC. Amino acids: CASSSQAGGHYEQFF.

The CDR3 region is CATTSGASTDTQYF. The CDR3 DNA is TGTGCCACCACCAGTGGGGCTAGCACAGATACGCAGTATTTT. The J gene is TRBJ2-3, the V gene TRBV7-9, with TRBD1 as a possible D gene (5 bases). The CDR3 has 14 amino acids. Trimming shortened V by 10 bases and J by 0 bases, and 14 bases separated the two germline ends. Looked up from germline, CDR1 is SEHNR and CDR2 is FQNEAQ (reference sequence).

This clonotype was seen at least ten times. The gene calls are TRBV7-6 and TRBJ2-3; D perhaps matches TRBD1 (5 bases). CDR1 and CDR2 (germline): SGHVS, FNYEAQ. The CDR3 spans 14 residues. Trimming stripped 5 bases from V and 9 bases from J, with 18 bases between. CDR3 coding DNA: TGTGCCAGCAGCCCCAAGGCGGCTTCAGGGACGCAGTATTTT. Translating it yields CASSPKAASGTQYF. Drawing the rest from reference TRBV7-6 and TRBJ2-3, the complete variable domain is GAGVSQSPRYKVTKRGQDVALRCDPISGHVSLYWYRQALGQGPEFLTYFNYEAQQDKSGLPNDRFSAERPEGSISTLTIQRTEQRDSAMYRCASSPKAASGTQYFGPGTRLTVL.

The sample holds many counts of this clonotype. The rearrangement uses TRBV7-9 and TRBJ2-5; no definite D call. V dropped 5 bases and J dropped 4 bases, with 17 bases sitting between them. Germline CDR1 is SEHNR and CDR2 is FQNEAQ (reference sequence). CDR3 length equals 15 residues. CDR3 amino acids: CASSLHTANGETQYF. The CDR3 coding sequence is TGTGCCAGCAGCCTCCACACCGCAAACGGAGAGACCCAGTACTTC.

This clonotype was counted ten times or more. The CDR3 coding sequence is TGTGCCAGCAGCCCTTCCGGGGAGCTGTTTTTT. It is translated as CASSPSGELFF. The chain recombines TRBV18 with TRBJ2-2, with D unresolved. V dropped 8 bases and J dropped 6 bases, with 7 bases sitting between them. Germline V gene sequence: CDR1 KGHSH, CDR2 LQKENI. The length of the CDR3 is 11 residues. The variable domain in full, completed from reference TRBV18 and TRBJ2-2, reads NAGVMQNPRHLVRRRGQEARLRCSPMKGHSHVYWYRQLPEEGLKFMVYLQKENIIDESGMPKERFSAEFPKEGPSILRIQQVVRGDSAAYFCASSPSGELFFGEGSRLTVL.

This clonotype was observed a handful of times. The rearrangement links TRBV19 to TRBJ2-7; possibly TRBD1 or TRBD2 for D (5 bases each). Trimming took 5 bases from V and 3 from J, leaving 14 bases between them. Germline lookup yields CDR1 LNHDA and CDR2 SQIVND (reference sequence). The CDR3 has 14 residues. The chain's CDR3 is CASSPGPDRYEQYF. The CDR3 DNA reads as TGTGCCAGTAGTCCGGGACCCGACCGCTACGAGCAGTACTTC.